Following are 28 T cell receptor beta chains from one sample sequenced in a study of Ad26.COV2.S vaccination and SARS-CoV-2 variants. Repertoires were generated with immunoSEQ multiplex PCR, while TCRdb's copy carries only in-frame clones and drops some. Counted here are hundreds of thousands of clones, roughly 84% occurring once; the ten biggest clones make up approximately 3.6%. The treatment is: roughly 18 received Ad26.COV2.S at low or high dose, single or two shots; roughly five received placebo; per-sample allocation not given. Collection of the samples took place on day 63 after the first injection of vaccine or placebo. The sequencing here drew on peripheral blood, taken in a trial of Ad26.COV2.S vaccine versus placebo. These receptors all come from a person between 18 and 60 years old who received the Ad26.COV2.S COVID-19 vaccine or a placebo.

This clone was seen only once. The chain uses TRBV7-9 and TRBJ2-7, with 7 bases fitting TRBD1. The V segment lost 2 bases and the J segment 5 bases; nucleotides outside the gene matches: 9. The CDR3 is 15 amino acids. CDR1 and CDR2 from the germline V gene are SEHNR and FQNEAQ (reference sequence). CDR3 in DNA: TGTGCCAGCAGCTTATTTCCAGGGGGTACCCACGAGCAGTACTTC. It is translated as CASSLFPGGTHEQYF.

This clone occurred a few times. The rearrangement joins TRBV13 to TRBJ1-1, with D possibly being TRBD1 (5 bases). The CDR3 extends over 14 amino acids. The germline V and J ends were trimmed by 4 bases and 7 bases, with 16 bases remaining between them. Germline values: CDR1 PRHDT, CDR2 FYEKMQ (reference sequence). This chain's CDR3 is CASSSGRAQGEAFF. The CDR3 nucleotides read TGTGCCAGCAGCTCAGGACGCGCGCAGGGTGAAGCTTTCTTT.

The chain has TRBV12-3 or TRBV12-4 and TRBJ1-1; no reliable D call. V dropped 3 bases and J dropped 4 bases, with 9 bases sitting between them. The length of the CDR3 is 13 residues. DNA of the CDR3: TGTGCCAGCAGTTTCGGCCGGGTCACTGAAGCTTTCTTT. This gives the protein CASSFGRVTEAFF.

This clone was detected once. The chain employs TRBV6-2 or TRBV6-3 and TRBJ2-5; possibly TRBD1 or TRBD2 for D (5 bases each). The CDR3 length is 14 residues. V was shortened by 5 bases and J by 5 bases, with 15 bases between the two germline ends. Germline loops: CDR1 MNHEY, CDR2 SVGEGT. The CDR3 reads CASSALGPRETQYF. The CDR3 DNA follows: TGTGCCAGCAGTGCCTTGGGACCGAGGGAGACCCAGTACTTC.

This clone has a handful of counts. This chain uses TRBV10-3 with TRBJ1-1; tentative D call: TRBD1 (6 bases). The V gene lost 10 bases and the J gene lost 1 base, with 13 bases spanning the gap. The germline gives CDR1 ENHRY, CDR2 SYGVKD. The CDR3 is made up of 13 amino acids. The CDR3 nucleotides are TGTGCCACCTGGACAGAAGAGAACACTGAAGCTTTCTTT. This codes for CATWTEENTEAFF.

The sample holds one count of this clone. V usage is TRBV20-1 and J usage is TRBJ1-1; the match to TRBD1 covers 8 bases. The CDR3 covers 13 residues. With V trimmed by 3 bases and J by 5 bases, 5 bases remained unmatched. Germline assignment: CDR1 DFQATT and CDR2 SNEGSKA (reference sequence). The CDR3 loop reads CSASQDRDTEAFF. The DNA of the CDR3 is TGCAGTGCTAGTCAGGACAGGGATACTGAAGCTTTCTTT.

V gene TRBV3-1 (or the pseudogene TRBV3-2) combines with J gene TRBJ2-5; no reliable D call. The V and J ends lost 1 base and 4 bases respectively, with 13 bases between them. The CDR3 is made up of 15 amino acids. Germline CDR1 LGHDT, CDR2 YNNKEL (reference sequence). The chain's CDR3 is CASSQGVTPGETQYF. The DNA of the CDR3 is TGTGCCAGCAGCCAAGGGGTCACCCCAGGAGAGACCCAGTACTTC.

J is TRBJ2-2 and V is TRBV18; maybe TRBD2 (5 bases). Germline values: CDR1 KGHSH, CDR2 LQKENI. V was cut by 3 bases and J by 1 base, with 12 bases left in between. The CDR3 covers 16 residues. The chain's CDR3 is CASSPLVGRNTGELFF. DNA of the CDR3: TGTGCCAGCTCACCCCTCGTAGGGAGGAACACCGGGGAGCTGTTTTTT.

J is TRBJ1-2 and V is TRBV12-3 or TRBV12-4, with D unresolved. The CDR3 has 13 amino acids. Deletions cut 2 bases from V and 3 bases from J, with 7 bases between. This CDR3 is CASSLPTHYGYTF. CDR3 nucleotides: TGTGCCAGCAGTTTACCCACCCACTATGGCTACACCTTC.

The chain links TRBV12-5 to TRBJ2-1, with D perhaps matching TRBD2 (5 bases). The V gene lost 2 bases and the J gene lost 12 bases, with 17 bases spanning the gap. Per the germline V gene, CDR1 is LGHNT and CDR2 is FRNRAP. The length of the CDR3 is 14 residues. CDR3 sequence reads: CASGLPSGNFGQFF. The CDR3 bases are TGTGCTAGTGGTTTGCCCTCCGGGAACTTCGGGCAGTTCTTC.

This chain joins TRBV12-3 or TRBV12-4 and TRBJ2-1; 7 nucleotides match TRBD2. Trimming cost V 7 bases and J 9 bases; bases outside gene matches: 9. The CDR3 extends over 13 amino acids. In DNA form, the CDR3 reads TGTGCCAGCATACCACTGGGGAGGGGTGAGCAGTTCTTC. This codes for CASIPLGRGEQFF.

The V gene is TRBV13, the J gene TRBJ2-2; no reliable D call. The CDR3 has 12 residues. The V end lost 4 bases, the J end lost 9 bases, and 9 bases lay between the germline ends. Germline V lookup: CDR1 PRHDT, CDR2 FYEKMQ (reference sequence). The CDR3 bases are TGTGCCAGCAGCTCCCAGATCCGGGAGCTGTTTTTT. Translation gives CASSSQIRELFF.

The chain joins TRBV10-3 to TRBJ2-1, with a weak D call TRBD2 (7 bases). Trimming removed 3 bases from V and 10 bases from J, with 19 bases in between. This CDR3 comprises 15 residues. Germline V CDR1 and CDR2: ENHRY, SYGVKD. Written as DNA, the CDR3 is TGTGCCATCAGTGAAGGCGGGGGCCAGGCCCGGGAGCAGTTCTTC. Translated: CAISEGGGQAREQFF.

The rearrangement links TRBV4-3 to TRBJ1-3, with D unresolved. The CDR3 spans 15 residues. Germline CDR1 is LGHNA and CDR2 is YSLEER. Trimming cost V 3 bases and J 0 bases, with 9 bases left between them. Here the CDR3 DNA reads TGCGCCAGCAGCCACCGCGACTCCTCTGGAAACACCATATATTTT. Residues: CASSHRDSSGNTIYF.

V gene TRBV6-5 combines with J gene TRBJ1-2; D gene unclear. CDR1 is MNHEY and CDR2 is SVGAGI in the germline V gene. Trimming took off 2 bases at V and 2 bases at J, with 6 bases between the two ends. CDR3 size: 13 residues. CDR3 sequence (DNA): TGTGCCAGCAGTTACAGGGTCAACTATGGCTACACCTTC. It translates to CASSYRVNYGYTF.

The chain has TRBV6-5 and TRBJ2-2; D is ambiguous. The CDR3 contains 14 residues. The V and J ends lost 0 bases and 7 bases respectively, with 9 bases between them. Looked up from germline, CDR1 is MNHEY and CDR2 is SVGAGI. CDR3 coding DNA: TGTGCCAGCAGTTACTCCGTGCAGAACGGGGAGCTGTTTTTT. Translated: CASSYSVQNGELFF.

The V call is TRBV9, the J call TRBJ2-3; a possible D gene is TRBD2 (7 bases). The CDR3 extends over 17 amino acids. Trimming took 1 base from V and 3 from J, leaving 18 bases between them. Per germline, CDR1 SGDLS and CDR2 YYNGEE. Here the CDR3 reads CASSVPLSGGETDTQYF. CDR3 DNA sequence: TGTGCCAGCAGCGTACCCCTTTCGGGGGGCGAAACAGATACGCAGTATTTT.

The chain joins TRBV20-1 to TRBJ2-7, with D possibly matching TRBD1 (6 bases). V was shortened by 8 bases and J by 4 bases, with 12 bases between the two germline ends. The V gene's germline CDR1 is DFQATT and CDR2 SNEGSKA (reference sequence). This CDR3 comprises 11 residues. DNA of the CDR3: TGCAGTCCACGGACAGAGTACGAGCAGTACTTC. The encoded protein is CSPRTEYEQYF.

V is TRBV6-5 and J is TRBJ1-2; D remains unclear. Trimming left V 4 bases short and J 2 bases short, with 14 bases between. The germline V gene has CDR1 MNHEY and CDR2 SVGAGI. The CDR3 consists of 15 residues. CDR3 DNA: TGTGCCAGCAGTTTGAGAAGGACGGAAAACTATGGCTACACCTTC. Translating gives CASSLRRTENYGYTF.

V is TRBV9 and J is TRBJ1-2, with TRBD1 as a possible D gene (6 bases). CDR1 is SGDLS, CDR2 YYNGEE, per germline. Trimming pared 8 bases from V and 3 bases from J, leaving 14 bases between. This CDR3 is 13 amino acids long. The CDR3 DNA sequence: TGTGCCAGTTCCCAGGGGCAAGACTATGGCTACACCTTC. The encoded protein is CASSQGQDYGYTF.

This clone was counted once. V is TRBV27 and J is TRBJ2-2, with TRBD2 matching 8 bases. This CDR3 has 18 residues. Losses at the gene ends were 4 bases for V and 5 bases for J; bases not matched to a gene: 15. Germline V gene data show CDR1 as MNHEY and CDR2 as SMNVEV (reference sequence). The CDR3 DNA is TGTGCCAGCAGTTCTCCCGGGGCACTAGCGGTTAAGACCGGGGAGCTGTTTTTT. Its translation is CASSSPGALAVKTGELFF.

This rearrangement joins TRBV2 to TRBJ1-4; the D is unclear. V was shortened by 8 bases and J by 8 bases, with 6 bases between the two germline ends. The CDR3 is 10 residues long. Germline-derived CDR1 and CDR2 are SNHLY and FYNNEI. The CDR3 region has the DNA TGTGCCAGCGCTTTGGAAAAACTGTTTTTT. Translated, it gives CASALEKLFF. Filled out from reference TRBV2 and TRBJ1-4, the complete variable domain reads EPEVTQTPSHQVTQMGQEVILRCVPISNHLYFYWYRQILGQKVEFLVSFYNNEISEKSEIFDDQFSVERPDGSNFTLKIRSTKLEDSAMYFCASALEKLFFGSGTQLSVL.

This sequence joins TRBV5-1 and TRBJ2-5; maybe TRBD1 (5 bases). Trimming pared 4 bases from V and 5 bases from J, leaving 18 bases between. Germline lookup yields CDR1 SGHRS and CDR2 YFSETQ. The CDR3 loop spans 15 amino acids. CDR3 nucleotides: TGCGCCAGCAGCCTCCTGACAGTTAACCTCGAGACCCAGTACTTC. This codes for CASSLLTVNLETQYF.

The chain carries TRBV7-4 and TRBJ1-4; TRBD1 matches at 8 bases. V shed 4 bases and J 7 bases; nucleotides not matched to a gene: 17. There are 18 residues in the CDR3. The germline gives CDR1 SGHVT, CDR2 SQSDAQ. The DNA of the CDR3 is TGTGCCAGCAGCTCCGCGGACAGGGTGGATTCAAGAGGTGAAAAACTGTTTTTT. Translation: CASSSADRVDSRGEKLFF.

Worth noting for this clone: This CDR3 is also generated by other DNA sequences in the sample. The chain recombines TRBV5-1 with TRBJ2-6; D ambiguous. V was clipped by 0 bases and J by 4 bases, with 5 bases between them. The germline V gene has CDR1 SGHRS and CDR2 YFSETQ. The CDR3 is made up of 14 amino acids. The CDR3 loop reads CASSLDSGANVLTF. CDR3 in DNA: TGCGCCAGCAGCTTGGACTCGGGGGCCAACGTCCTGACTTTC.

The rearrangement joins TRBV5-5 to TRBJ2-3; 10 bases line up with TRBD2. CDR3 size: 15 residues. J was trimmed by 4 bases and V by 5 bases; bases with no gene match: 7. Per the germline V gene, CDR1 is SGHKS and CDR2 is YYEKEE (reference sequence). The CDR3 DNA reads TGTGCCAGCAGTTACGGCAGCGGGGGGGCAGATACGCAGTATTTT. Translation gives CASSYGSGGADTQYF. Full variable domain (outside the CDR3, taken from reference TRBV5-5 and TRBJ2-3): DAGVTQSPTHLIKTRGQQVTLRCSPISGHKSVSWYQQVLGQGPQFIFQYYEKEERGRGNFPDRFSARQFPNYSSELNVNALLLGDSALYLCASSYGSGGADTQYFGPGTRLTVL.

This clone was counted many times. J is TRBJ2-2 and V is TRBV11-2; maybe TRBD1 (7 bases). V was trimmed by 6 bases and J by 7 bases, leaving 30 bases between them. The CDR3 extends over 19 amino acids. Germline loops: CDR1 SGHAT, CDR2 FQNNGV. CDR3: CASRPSGTAPLRGDGELFF. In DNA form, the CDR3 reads TGTGCCAGCAGGCCATCCGGGACAGCGCCGTTGAGGGGGGACGGGGAGCTGTTTTTT.

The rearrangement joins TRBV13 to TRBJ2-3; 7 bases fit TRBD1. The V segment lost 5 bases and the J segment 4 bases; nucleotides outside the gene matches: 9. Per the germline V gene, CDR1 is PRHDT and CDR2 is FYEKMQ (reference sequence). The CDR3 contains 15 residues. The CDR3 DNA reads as TGTGCCAGCAGCGCCACCGACAGGGTGCCAGATACGCAGTATTTT. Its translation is CASSATDRVPDTQYF.